This T cell receptor beta chain was found in a study of OX40 agonist ivuxolimab in advanced cancers. Across the whole study: Roughly two fifths of patients had received prior checkpoint inhibitor therapy. General observations from the study: Researchers did not determine the expanded peripheral T cells' antigen specificity.

Sequenced by immunoSEQ multiplex PCR; TCRdb stores in-frame clones only, minus some. The sample lists nearly 80,000 clones; just under 85% were seen once. As regards this clone: The target antigen is unknown.

The CDR3 covers 14 residues. Germline CDR1 SNHLY, CDR2 FYNNEI. Trimming removed 3 bases at V and 3 bases at J, with 12 bases between. The source of this sequence is an adult with an advanced solid tumor such as melanoma, head and neck, liver or kidney cancer. The sequencing here drew on CD4+ or CD8+ T cells sorted from blood, taken in a trial of the OX40 agonist ivuxolimab. This chain links TRBV2 with TRBJ2-7; D is unresolved. The CDR3 nucleotides read TGTGCCAGCAGTGACGAACCGACAAACTACGAGCAGTACTTC. The encoded protein is CASSDEPTNYEQYF.